This TCR beta chain was sequenced in a study of blood T cell repertoires in COVID-19. Assay used: immunoSEQ multiplex PCR; TCRdb lists only in-frame clones, some missing. This sample has over 250,000 clones, with about 88% found just once. The length of the CDR3 is 10 residues. Per germline, CDR1 GTSNPN and CDR2 SVGIG (reference sequence). The V end lost 8 bases, the J end lost 7 bases, and 11 bases lay between the germline ends. This receptor was taken from a man in his fifties or sixties who had recovered from COVID-19. The chain uses TRBV30 and TRBJ1-1; D is unclear. Material: peripheral blood. CDR3 coding DNA: TGTGCCCCAAATTTACTTGAAGCTTTCTTT. This sequence encodes CAPNLLEAFF.